These T cell receptor beta chains were read from a single sample in a study of T cell changes during pregnancy in multiple sclerosis. TCRdb's copy holds only in-frame clones and misses some; the assay was immunoSEQ multiplex PCR. This table holds approximately 89,000 clones, approximately 95% found once. The sample consisted of peripheral blood, taken after pregnancy. These receptors originate from a female donor in good health, enrolled as a control in a pregnancy study. The CDR3 runs from the conserved cysteine through the conserved F or W. A D gene is named only where the DNA matches it firmly. Size is stated for part of the rows, as once, few or many counts, or as a class when the clone is expanded.

D gene: TRBD1; J gene: TRBJ1-5; clone size: NA; V gene: TRBV19; CDR3 protein: CASSMDRESQPQHF; CDR3 DNA: TGTGCCAGTAGTATGGACAGGGAAAGTCAGCCCCAGCATTTT
D gene: NA; J gene: TRBJ2-3; clone size: NA; V gene: TRBV5-1; CDR3 protein: CASTAKGAITDTQYF; CDR3 DNA: TGCGCCAGCACCGCTAAGGGAGCTATCACAGATACGCAGTATTTT
D gene: NA; J gene: TRBJ2-5; clone size: NA; V gene: TRBV2; CDR3 protein: CASRWSIETQYF; CDR3 DNA: TGTGCCAGCAGGTGGAGTATCGAGACCCAGTACTTC
D gene: NA; J gene: TRBJ1-1; clone size: NA; V gene: TRBV7-2; CDR3 protein: CASSQDRQYTEAFF; CDR3 DNA: TGTGCCAGCAGTCAAGACAGGCAGTACACTGAAGCTTTCTTT
D gene: TRBD2; J gene: TRBJ2-7; clone size: NA; V gene: TRBV27; CDR3 protein: CASSHGTSGSYEQYF; CDR3 DNA: TGTGCCAGCAGTCACGGGACTAGCGGGAGTTACGAGCAGTACTTC
D gene: NA; J gene: TRBJ2-7; clone size: once; V gene: TRBV6-4; CDR3 protein: CASSRYGESPLGEQYF; CDR3 DNA: TGTGCCAGCAGCCGTTACGGGGAGAGCCCCCTCGGCGAGCAGTACTTC
D gene: NA; J gene: TRBJ2-3; clone size: NA; V gene: TRBV5-1; CDR3 protein: CASSLDGTGTDTQYF; CDR3 DNA: TGCGCCAGCAGCTTGGACGGGACTGGCACAGATACGCAGTATTTT
D gene: NA; J gene: TRBJ1-1; clone size: NA; V gene: TRBV5-8; CDR3 protein: CASSSMLGQTNTEAFF; CDR3 DNA: TGTGCCAGCAGCTCGATGCTAGGACAGACAAACACTGAAGCTTTCTTT
D gene: NA; J gene: TRBJ2-1; clone size: once; V gene: TRBV27; CDR3 protein: CASSLSLAQNEQFF; CDR3 DNA: TGTGCCAGCAGTTTATCCCTAGCGCAAAATGAGCAGTTCTTC
D gene: NA; J gene: TRBJ2-7; clone size: few; V gene: TRBV30; CDR3 protein: CAWTGSEPYEQYF; CDR3 DNA: TGTGCCTGGACAGGATCTGAGCCCTACGAGCAGTACTTC
D gene: TRBD2; J gene: TRBJ2-2; clone size: NA; V gene: TRBV2; CDR3 protein: CASRGGVAGELFF; CDR3 DNA: TGTGCCAGCAGGGGAGGGGTTGCCGGGGAGCTGTTTTTT
D gene: NA; J gene: TRBJ2-2; clone size: NA; V gene: TRBV9; CDR3 protein: CASSVEGLSGTGELFF; CDR3 DNA: TGTGCCAGCAGCGTAGAAGGTTTGAGCGGCACCGGGGAGCTGTTTTTT
D gene: NA; J gene: TRBJ2-7; clone size: NA; V gene: TRBV6-1; CDR3 protein: CASSEAFRRAGVYF; CDR3 DNA: TGTGCCAGCAGTGAAGCTTTTCGTCGGGCAGGGGTATACTTC
D gene: NA; J gene: TRBJ2-1; clone size: NA; V gene: TRBV13; CDR3 protein: CASSRESDEQFF; CDR3 DNA: TGTGCCAGCAGCCGGGAGTCCGATGAGCAGTTCTTC
D gene: TRBD1; J gene: TRBJ1-4; clone size: NA; V gene: TRBV5-1; CDR3 protein: CAGSLEGGGEKLFF; CDR3 DNA: TGCGCCGGCAGCTTGGAAGGGGGCGGCGAAAAACTGTTTTTT
D gene: TRBD1; J gene: TRBJ2-7; clone size: NA; V gene: TRBV19; CDR3 protein: CASSINPKGQGNEQYF; CDR3 DNA: TGTGCCAGTAGTATAAACCCTAAGGGACAGGGGAACGAGCAGTACTTC
D gene: TRBD1; J gene: TRBJ1-2; clone size: NA; V gene: TRBV5-1; CDR3 protein: CASSNRAGGIYGYTF; CDR3 DNA: TGCGCCAGCAGCAACCGAGCAGGGGGCATCTATGGCTACACCTTC
D gene: NA; J gene: TRBJ2-1; clone size: NA; V gene: TRBV27; CDR3 protein: CASSSPGLPYNEQFF; CDR3 DNA: TGTGCCAGCAGTTCCCCGGGACTGCCCTACAATGAGCAGTTCTTC
D gene: NA; J gene: TRBJ2-3; clone size: NA; V gene: TRBV5-4; CDR3 protein: CASSLGQRQTDTQYF; CDR3 DNA: TGTGCCAGCAGCTTGGGACAGCGCCAGACAGATACGCAGTATTTT
D gene: NA; J gene: TRBJ2-5; clone size: NA; V gene: TRBV11-3; CDR3 protein: CASSLGQGTQYF; CDR3 DNA: TGTGCCAGCAGCTTAGGGCAGGGGACCCAGTACTTC
D gene: TRBD1; J gene: TRBJ1-1; clone size: NA; V gene: TRBV28; CDR3 protein: CASSSRLIRTGKNTEAFF; CDR3 DNA: TGTGCCAGCAGTTCCAGGCTTATTAGGACAGGGAAAAACACTGAAGCTTTCTTT
D gene: NA; J gene: TRBJ1-5; clone size: NA; V gene: TRBV30; CDR3 protein: CAWSVGGPNNQPQHF; CDR3 DNA: TGTGCCTGGAGTGTAGGAGGGCCTAACAATCAGCCCCAGCATTTT
D gene: TRBD2; J gene: TRBJ2-5; clone size: NA; V gene: TRBV11-2; CDR3 protein: CASSLDGTSRETQYF; CDR3 DNA: TGTGCCAGCAGCTTAGACGGGACTAGCCGGGAGACCCAGTACTTC
D gene: TRBD2; J gene: TRBJ2-7; clone size: NA; V gene: TRBV28; CDR3 protein: CASRGSTGGSYEQYF; CDR3 DNA: TGTGCCAGCCGAGGATCCACGGGGGGGTCCTACGAGCAGTACTTC
D gene: NA; J gene: TRBJ1-1; clone size: NA; V gene: TRBV27; CDR3 protein: CASSQAGAGAFF; CDR3 DNA: TGTGCCAGCAGTCAAGCAGGGGCCGGGGCTTTCTTT
D gene: NA; J gene: TRBJ2-2; clone size: NA; V gene: TRBV21-1; CDR3 protein: CASSKIPLNTGELFF; CDR3 DNA: TGTGCCAGCAGCAAAATCCCCTTGAACACCGGGGAGCTGTTTTTT
D gene: NA; J gene: TRBJ1-4; clone size: NA; V gene: TRBV4-1; CDR3 protein: CASSQVRNEKLFF; CDR3 DNA: TGCGCCAGCAGCCAAGTTCGGAATGAAAAACTGTTTTTT
D gene: TRBD1; J gene: TRBJ2-7; clone size: NA; V gene: TRBV28; CDR3 protein: CASSPRKGAFLWSYEQYF; CDR3 DNA: TGTGCCAGCAGCCCACGGAAGGGGGCGTTCTTATGGTCCTACGAGCAGTACTTC
D gene: NA; J gene: TRBJ2-7; clone size: NA; V gene: TRBV28; CDR3 protein: CASSRVDYEQYF; CDR3 DNA: TGTGCCAGCAGCAGGGTAGACTACGAGCAGTACTTC
D gene: NA; J gene: TRBJ1-4; clone size: NA; V gene: TRBV4-1; CDR3 protein: CASSPGEYLELFF; CDR3 DNA: TGCGCCAGCAGCCCTGGGGAGTACCTCGAACTGTTTTTT
D gene: TRBD2; J gene: TRBJ2-1; clone size: NA; V gene: TRBV4-1; CDR3 protein: CASSPRGAGGPYNEQFF; CDR3 DNA: TGCGCCAGCAGCCCCCGAGGAGCGGGAGGCCCCTACAATGAGCAGTTCTTC
D gene: TRBD1; J gene: TRBJ1-3; clone size: NA; V gene: TRBV28; CDR3 protein: CASSRTGFGDTIYF; CDR3 DNA: TGTGCCAGCAGTCGGACAGGGTTTGGGGACACCATATATTTT
D gene: NA; J gene: TRBJ2-7; clone size: NA; V gene: TRBV5-4; CDR3 protein: CASSHRLIHEQYF; CDR3 DNA: TGTGCCAGCAGCCACCGACTAATCCACGAGCAGTACTTC
D gene: TRBD2; J gene: TRBJ2-3; clone size: NA; V gene: TRBV5-6; CDR3 protein: CASSSLFLAGVKEKDTQYF; CDR3 DNA: TGTGCCAGCAGCTCCCTATTTCTAGCGGGAGTGAAAGAAAAAGATACGCAGTATTTT
D gene: NA; J gene: TRBJ2-1; clone size: NA; V gene: TRBV7-2; CDR3 protein: CASSLAGEQFF; CDR3 DNA: TGTGCCAGCAGCCTGGCCGGGGAGCAGTTCTTC
D gene: NA; J gene: TRBJ2-3; clone size: NA; V gene: TRBV5-1; CDR3 protein: CASSSADTQYF; CDR3 DNA: TGCGCCAGCAGCTCAGCAGATACGCAGTATTTT
D gene: NA; J gene: TRBJ2-5; clone size: once; V gene: TRBV7-9; CDR3 protein: CASSPPWGPQETQYF; CDR3 DNA: TGTGCCAGCAGCCCCCCGTGGGGCCCTCAAGAGACCCAGTACTTC
D gene: TRBD1; J gene: TRBJ2-1; clone size: NA; V gene: TRBV5-4; CDR3 protein: CASSLGGGRDEQFF; CDR3 DNA: TGTGCCAGCAGCTTGGGAGGGGGCAGGGATGAGCAGTTCTTC
D gene: TRBD2; J gene: TRBJ2-1; clone size: NA; V gene: TRBV29-1; CDR3 protein: CSVATSGSNEQFF; CDR3 DNA: TGCAGCGTTGCAACTAGCGGGAGTAATGAGCAGTTCTTC
D gene: NA; J gene: TRBJ1-5; clone size: NA; V gene: TRBV2; CDR3 protein: CASSEQASNQPQHF; CDR3 DNA: TGTGCCAGCAGTGAACAGGCGAGCAATCAGCCCCAGCATTTT
D gene: TRBD1; J gene: TRBJ1-2; clone size: NA; V gene: TRBV29-1; CDR3 protein: CSVENRGEVAYGYTF; CDR3 DNA: TGCAGCGTTGAGAACAGGGGAGAAGTTGCCTATGGCTACACCTTC
D gene: NA; J gene: TRBJ2-7; clone size: NA; V gene: TRBV27; CDR3 protein: CASSVSRGSYEQYF; CDR3 DNA: TGTGCCAGCAGTGTCTCCAGGGGTTCCTACGAGCAGTACTTC
D gene: NA; J gene: TRBJ2-5; clone size: NA; V gene: TRBV28; CDR3 protein: CASSLLETQYF; CDR3 DNA: TGTGCCAGCAGCCTCCTGGAGACCCAGTACTTC
D gene: TRBD2; J gene: TRBJ2-2; clone size: NA; V gene: TRBV4-2; CDR3 protein: CASSQEFSGRARGTGELFF; CDR3 DNA: TGTGCCAGCAGCCAAGAGTTCAGCGGGAGGGCCCGGGGGACCGGGGAGCTGTTTTTT
D gene: NA; J gene: TRBJ2-3; clone size: NA; V gene: TRBV6-5; CDR3 protein: CASSSRRFRWTQYF; CDR3 DNA: TGTGCCAGCAGTTCCCGCCGGTTCCGGTGGACGCAGTATTTT
D gene: NA; J gene: TRBJ2-2; clone size: NA; V gene: TRBV7-9; CDR3 protein: CASSPGNTGELFF; CDR3 DNA: TGTGCCAGCAGCCCAGGAAACACCGGGGAGCTGTTTTTT
D gene: TRBD2; J gene: TRBJ2-7; clone size: medium-sized; V gene: TRBV27; CDR3 protein: CASSPLSPSGSFEQYF; CDR3 DNA: TGTGCCAGCAGTCCCCTAAGTCCCAGCGGGAGCTTCGAGCAGTACTTC
D gene: NA; J gene: TRBJ2-2; clone size: once; V gene: TRBV5-1; CDR3 protein: CASSLDPPGTGELFF; CDR3 DNA: TGCGCCAGCAGCTTGGATCCCCCAGGGACCGGGGAGCTGTTTTTT
D gene: NA; J gene: TRBJ2-5; clone size: NA; V gene: TRBV5-1; CDR3 protein: CASSRSGETQYF; CDR3 DNA: TGCGCCAGCAGCCGGTCGGGAGAGACCCAGTACTTC